A selection of T cell receptor beta chains follows, all from one sample in a study of cytomegalovirus exposure and HLA in healthy donors. Profiled with immunoSEQ multiplex PCR; TCRdb holds only in-frame clones, not every one. The sample contains 150,000 to 200,000 clones, roughly three quarters of which appear only once. Source material: PBMCs. Every receptor here comes from a woman aged 50 to 60 in good health and CMV-seronegative. Both conserved end residues are part of each CDR3. Fields, in order: D gene, V gene, J gene, clone size, CDR3 length, CDR3 protein, CDR3 DNA. A D gene is named only where the DNA matches it firmly. Rows may omit the clone size; those that give it use once, few, many or a size class.

d_gene: TRBD2; v_gene: TRBV29-1; j_gene: TRBJ2-1; abundance: -; len: 15; CDR3aa: CSTRTSGSLYNEQFF; CDR3nt: TGCAGCACTAGGACTAGCGGGAGCCTCTACAATGAGCAGTTCTTC
d_gene: TRBD2; v_gene: TRBV5-1; j_gene: TRBJ2-4; abundance: -; len: 13; CDR3aa: CASSFGEGGIQYF; CDR3nt: TGCGCCAGCAGCTTTGGGGAGGGCGGCATTCAGTACTTC
d_gene: -; v_gene: TRBV12-5; j_gene: TRBJ2-1; abundance: -; len: 16; CDR3aa: CASGLGRWSSYNEQFF; CDR3nt: TGTGCTAGTGGTTTGGGCAGATGGAGCTCCTACAATGAGCAGTTCTTC
d_gene: -; v_gene: TRBV25-1; j_gene: TRBJ2-1; abundance: -; len: 16; CDR3aa: CASSDDWSIRSNEQFF; CDR3nt: TGTGCCAGCAGTGATGATTGGAGTATAAGGTCGAATGAGCAGTTCTTC
d_gene: -; v_gene: TRBV4-1; j_gene: TRBJ2-1; abundance: -; len: 18; CDR3aa: CASSQPSGRSISHNEQFF; CDR3nt: TGCGCCAGCAGCCAACCGAGCGGACGCAGTATATCACACAATGAGCAGTTCTTC
d_gene: -; v_gene: TRBV27; j_gene: TRBJ2-1; abundance: -; len: 13; CDR3aa: CASSLGRNNEQFF; CDR3nt: TGTGCCAGCAGTTTAGGGCGTAACAATGAGCAGTTCTTC
d_gene: TRBD1; v_gene: TRBV25-1; j_gene: TRBJ2-2; abundance: -; len: 17; CDR3aa: CASRRERDRTNTGELFF; CDR3nt: TGTGCCAGCAGGAGAGAAAGGGACAGGACGAACACCGGGGAGCTGTTTTTT
d_gene: TRBD2; v_gene: TRBV4-3; j_gene: TRBJ2-1; abundance: -; len: 16; CDR3aa: CASSQERGLAGFEQFF; CDR3nt: TGCGCCAGCAGCCAAGAACGGGGACTAGCGGGATTTGAGCAGTTCTTC
d_gene: TRBD1; v_gene: TRBV9; j_gene: TRBJ2-1; abundance: -; len: 14; CDR3aa: CASSPRQGHNEQFF; CDR3nt: TGTGCCAGCAGCCCCCGACAGGGCCACAATGAGCAGTTCTTC
d_gene: -; v_gene: TRBV18; j_gene: TRBJ2-1; abundance: -; len: 16; CDR3aa: CASSPDLGGVYNEQFF; CDR3nt: TGTGCCAGCTCACCAGACCTCGGGGGAGTCTACAATGAGCAGTTCTTC
d_gene: TRBD1; v_gene: TRBV30; j_gene: TRBJ1-2; abundance: -; len: 12; CDR3aa: CACMTGDYGYTF; CDR3nt: TGTGCCTGTATGACAGGGGACTATGGCTACACCTTC
d_gene: TRBD1; v_gene: TRBV2; j_gene: TRBJ1-6; abundance: -; len: 19; CDR3aa: CASSDASPRQGAMGSPLHF; CDR3nt: TGTGCCAGCAGTGACGCAAGCCCCAGACAGGGGGCAATGGGTTCACCCCTCCACTTT
d_gene: TRBD2; v_gene: TRBV10-3; j_gene: TRBJ2-7; abundance: few; len: 15; CDR3aa: CAISEGLAALGEQYF; CDR3nt: TGTGCCATCAGTGAGGGACTAGCGGCCTTGGGGGAGCAGTACTTC
d_gene: -; v_gene: TRBV28; j_gene: TRBJ1-1; abundance: -; len: 12; CDR3aa: CASRLKNTEAFF; CDR3nt: TGTGCCAGCAGACTTAAAAACACTGAAGCTTTCTTT
d_gene: -; v_gene: TRBV2; j_gene: TRBJ1-2; abundance: -; len: 14; CDR3aa: CASTDRPPNYGYTF; CDR3nt: TGTGCCAGCACTGACAGGCCGCCTAACTATGGCTACACCTTC
d_gene: TRBD2; v_gene: TRBV5-6; j_gene: TRBJ2-5; abundance: once; len: 15; CDR3aa: CASSLILAGGETQYF; CDR3nt: TGTGCCAGCAGCTTGATACTAGCGGGGGGCGAGACCCAGTACTTC
d_gene: -; v_gene: TRBV7-2; j_gene: TRBJ1-1; abundance: few; len: 13; CDR3aa: CASSFLQGTEAFF; CDR3nt: TGTGCCAGCAGCTTCTTACAGGGAACTGAAGCTTTCTTT
d_gene: TRBD2; v_gene: TRBV11-2; j_gene: TRBJ2-7; abundance: -; len: 18; CDR3aa: CASSLATVAGGLPYEQYF; CDR3nt: TGTGCCAGCAGCTTAGCAACGGTAGCGGGAGGTCTCCCCTACGAGCAGTACTTC
d_gene: TRBD2; v_gene: TRBV11-3; j_gene: TRBJ2-3; abundance: -; len: 16; CDR3aa: CASSLVLAGGSDTQYF; CDR3nt: TGTGCCAGCAGCTTGGTATTAGCGGGAGGGTCAGATACGCAGTATTTT
d_gene: TRBD1; v_gene: TRBV7-9; j_gene: TRBJ1-5; abundance: -; len: 16; CDR3aa: CASSQTGGGGNQPQHF; CDR3nt: TGTGCCAGCAGCCAAACAGGGGGAGGTGGCAATCAGCCCCAGCATTTT
d_gene: TRBD2; v_gene: TRBV28; j_gene: TRBJ2-7; abundance: -; len: 13; CDR3aa: CASRTGGGYEQYF; CDR3nt: TGTGCCAGCAGGACCGGGGGGGGCTACGAGCAGTACTTC
d_gene: TRBD1; v_gene: TRBV27; j_gene: TRBJ1-2; abundance: -; len: 14; CDR3aa: CASSVGQGVYGYTF; CDR3nt: TGTGCCAGCAGTGTGGGACAGGGGGTATATGGCTACACCTTC
d_gene: TRBD1; v_gene: TRBV9; j_gene: TRBJ2-5; abundance: -; len: 15; CDR3aa: CASSGDRGGQETQYF; CDR3nt: TGTGCCAGCAGCGGGGACAGGGGCGGACAAGAGACCCAGTACTTC
d_gene: TRBD2; v_gene: TRBV5-1; j_gene: TRBJ2-1; abundance: -; len: 17; CDR3aa: CASSRTSGGASYNEQFF; CDR3nt: TGCGCCAGCAGCCGGACTAGCGGGGGGGCCTCCTACAATGAGCAGTTCTTC
d_gene: TRBD2; v_gene: TRBV7-9; j_gene: TRBJ2-3; abundance: -; len: 16; CDR3aa: CASSLLAGGPTDTQYF; CDR3nt: TGTGCCAGCAGCTTACTAGCGGGGGGACCCACAGATACGCAGTATTTT
d_gene: -; v_gene: TRBV28; j_gene: TRBJ1-2; abundance: -; len: 14; CDR3aa: CASSLPLGGDGYTF; CDR3nt: TGTGCCAGCAGTTTACCCCTTGGCGGTGATGGCTACACCTTC
d_gene: TRBD2; v_gene: TRBV9; j_gene: TRBJ2-3; abundance: few; len: 18; CDR3aa: CASSAGNLAGARTDTQYF; CDR3nt: TGTGCCAGCAGCGCAGGCAACCTAGCGGGAGCAAGAACAGATACGCAGTATTTT
d_gene: TRBD1; v_gene: TRBV28; j_gene: TRBJ1-1; abundance: -; len: 15; CDR3aa: CASSRPGTGSTEAFF; CDR3nt: TGTGCCAGCAGCCGCCCCGGGACAGGGAGTACTGAAGCTTTCTTT
d_gene: -; v_gene: TRBV7-3; j_gene: TRBJ2-6; abundance: -; len: 15; CDR3aa: CASTSWGVGANVLTF; CDR3nt: TGTGCCAGCACCTCCTGGGGGGTCGGGGCCAACGTCCTGACTTTC
d_gene: TRBD2; v_gene: TRBV14; j_gene: TRBJ2-3; abundance: -; len: 16; CDR3aa: CASSQVTSGGTDTQYF; CDR3nt: TGTGCCAGCAGCCAAGTGACTAGCGGAGGCACAGATACGCAGTATTTT
d_gene: TRBD1; v_gene: TRBV25-1; j_gene: TRBJ1-2; abundance: -; len: 12; CDR3aa: CASRDRDYGYTF; CDR3nt: TGTGCCAGCCGAGACAGGGATTATGGCTACACCTTC
d_gene: -; v_gene: TRBV4-3; j_gene: TRBJ2-2; abundance: -; len: 15; CDR3aa: CASSQLLRSAGELFF; CDR3nt: TGCGCCAGCAGCCAACTACTAAGGTCGGCCGGGGAGCTGTTTTTT
d_gene: -; v_gene: TRBV4-1; j_gene: TRBJ2-3; abundance: -; len: 15; CDR3aa: CASSQEGVSTDTQYF; CDR3nt: TGCGCCAGCAGCCAAGAAGGAGTTAGCACAGATACGCAGTATTTT
d_gene: -; v_gene: TRBV6-6; j_gene: TRBJ1-3; abundance: -; len: 16; CDR3aa: CASTMGGAPSGNTIYF; CDR3nt: TGTGCCAGCACCATGGGGGGGGCTCCTTCTGGAAACACCATATATTTT
d_gene: -; v_gene: TRBV6-6; j_gene: TRBJ1-5; abundance: -; len: 16; CDR3aa: CASSYSGGAGNQPQHF; CDR3nt: TGTGCCAGCAGTTACTCTGGTGGGGCGGGCAATCAGCCCCAGCATTTT
d_gene: TRBD1; v_gene: TRBV5-4; j_gene: TRBJ2-2; abundance: -; len: 16; CDR3aa: CASSLAGTGRLGELFF; CDR3nt: TGTGCCAGCAGCTTGGCCGGGACAGGGAGGCTCGGGGAGCTGTTTTTT
d_gene: -; v_gene: TRBV7-2; j_gene: TRBJ2-1; abundance: once; len: 15; CDR3aa: CASSLEEVTYNEQFF; CDR3nt: TGTGCCAGCAGCTTAGAGGAGGTTACCTACAATGAGCAGTTCTTC
d_gene: -; v_gene: TRBV4-3; j_gene: TRBJ2-1; abundance: -; len: 15; CDR3aa: CASSQEVTGVGEQFF; CDR3nt: TGCGCCAGCAGCCAGGAAGTAACAGGTGTAGGCGAGCAGTTCTTC
d_gene: -; v_gene: TRBV28; j_gene: TRBJ1-2; abundance: few; len: 12; CDR3aa: CASSPAGYGYTF; CDR3nt: TGTGCCAGCTCCCCGGCAGGCTATGGCTACACCTTC
d_gene: TRBD2; v_gene: TRBV2; j_gene: TRBJ2-1; abundance: -; len: 16; CDR3aa: CASSLTGTSGVNEQFF; CDR3nt: TGTGCCAGCAGCTTAACCGGGACTAGCGGGGTCAATGAGCAGTTCTTC
d_gene: -; v_gene: TRBV7-8; j_gene: TRBJ1-5; abundance: once; len: 15; CDR3aa: CASSFGQPSNQPQHF; CDR3nt: TGTGCCAGCAGCTTTGGACAACCCTCGAACCAGCCCCAGCATTTT
d_gene: TRBD1; v_gene: TRBV4-1; j_gene: TRBJ1-1; abundance: -; len: 14; CDR3aa: CASSPRQGNTEAFF; CDR3nt: TGCGCCAGCAGCCCGCGACAGGGAAACACTGAAGCTTTCTTT
d_gene: TRBD2; v_gene: TRBV18; j_gene: TRBJ2-7; abundance: few; len: 15; CDR3aa: CASSSRLARDYEQYF; CDR3nt: TGTGCCAGCTCATCAAGACTAGCAAGGGACTACGAGCAGTACTTC
d_gene: TRBD2; v_gene: TRBV5-4; j_gene: TRBJ2-2; abundance: -; len: 14; CDR3aa: CASSLNGRRGELFF; CDR3nt: TGTGCCAGCAGCTTGAACGGGAGGAGGGGGGAGCTGTTTTTT
d_gene: -; v_gene: TRBV7-2; j_gene: TRBJ1-1; abundance: once; len: 15; CDR3aa: CASSLEGLANTEAFF; CDR3nt: TGTGCCAGCAGCTTAGAGGGGTTGGCGAACACTGAAGCTTTCTTT
d_gene: -; v_gene: TRBV10-3; j_gene: TRBJ1-5; abundance: -; len: 13; CDR3aa: CAICGDTAQPQHF; CDR3nt: TGTGCCATCTGTGGGGACACCGCCCAGCCCCAGCATTTT
d_gene: -; v_gene: TRBV6-5; j_gene: TRBJ2-2; abundance: -; len: 11; CDR3aa: CASSYLGELFF; CDR3nt: TGTGCCAGCAGTTACCTCGGGGAGCTGTTTTTT